This T cell receptor beta chain appears in the sequencing data of a study of T cells after yellow fever vaccination. TCRdb reanalysed the 5' RACE reads using MiXCR and keeps one entry per CDR3 protein. The profile shows under 700,000 distinct CDR3 sequences, about 15% of them singletons. Only one count was recorded for this clonotype. Germline V gene lookup returns CDR1 LNHNV and CDR2 YYDKDF (reference sequence). V was shortened by 0 bases and J by 0 bases, with 11 bases between the two germline ends. The CDR3 has 17 amino acids. The chain is built from TRBV15 and TRBJ2-2; the D is unclear. The receptor comes from a man younger than 30 who received the YFV17D yellow fever vaccine. Sequenced here: PBMCs, sampled 5 to 6 days after the first yellow fever vaccination. This CDR3 reads CATSRDKNRANTGELFF. DNA for the CDR3: TGTGCCACCAGCAGAGACAAGAACAGAGCGAACACCGGGGAGCTGTTTTTT.